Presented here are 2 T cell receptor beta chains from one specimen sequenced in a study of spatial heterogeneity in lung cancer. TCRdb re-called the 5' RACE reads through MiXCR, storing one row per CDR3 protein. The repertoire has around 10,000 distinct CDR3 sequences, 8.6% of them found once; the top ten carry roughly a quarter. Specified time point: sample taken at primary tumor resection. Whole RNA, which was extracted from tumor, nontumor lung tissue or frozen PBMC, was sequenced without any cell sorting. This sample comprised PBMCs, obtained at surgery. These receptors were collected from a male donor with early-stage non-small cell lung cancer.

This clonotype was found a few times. CDR3 sequence (DNA): TGTGCCAGCAGCCAAGCACCTATCGGGGCAAACACCGGGGAGCTGTTTTTT. Protein sequence: CASSQAPIGANTGELFF. The chain joins TRBV4-2 to TRBJ2-2; the D call may be TRBD1 or TRBD2 (5 bases each). The V and J ends lost 1 base and 2 bases respectively, with 14 bases between them. CDR1 LGHNA and CDR2 YNFKEQ come from the germline V gene. This CDR3 is 17 amino acids long.

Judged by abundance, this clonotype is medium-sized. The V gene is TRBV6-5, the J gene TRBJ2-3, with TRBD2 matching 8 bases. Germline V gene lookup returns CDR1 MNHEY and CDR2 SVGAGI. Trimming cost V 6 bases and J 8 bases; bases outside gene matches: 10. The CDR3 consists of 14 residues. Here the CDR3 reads CASRRRGAMGTQYF. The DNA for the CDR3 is TGTGCCAGCAGGCGGCGGGGGGCCATGGGTACGCAGTATTTT.